This TCR beta chain appears in the sequencing data of a study of cytomegalovirus exposure and HLA in healthy donors. With 60 Vbeta and 13 Jbeta primers, the PCR was carried out. Only in-frame clones appear in the TCRdb table, and some are missing; sequencing was by immunoSEQ multiplex PCR. The data hold about 170,000 clones, with approximately 81% observed a single time. Germline CDR1 SNHLY, CDR2 FYNNEI. The CDR3 extends over 14 amino acids. V shed 6 bases, J shed 1 base, and the junction held 2 bases outside the gene matches. The sequence was collected from a boy aged 2-9 years in good health and CMV-seronegative. Sequenced input: PBMCs. The genes are TRBV2 and TRBJ2-7; 11 bases align to TRBD1. The CDR3 region is CASRGTGGSYEQYF. CDR3 DNA sequence: TGTGCCAGCAGGGGGACAGGGGGGTCCTACGAGCAGTACTTC.